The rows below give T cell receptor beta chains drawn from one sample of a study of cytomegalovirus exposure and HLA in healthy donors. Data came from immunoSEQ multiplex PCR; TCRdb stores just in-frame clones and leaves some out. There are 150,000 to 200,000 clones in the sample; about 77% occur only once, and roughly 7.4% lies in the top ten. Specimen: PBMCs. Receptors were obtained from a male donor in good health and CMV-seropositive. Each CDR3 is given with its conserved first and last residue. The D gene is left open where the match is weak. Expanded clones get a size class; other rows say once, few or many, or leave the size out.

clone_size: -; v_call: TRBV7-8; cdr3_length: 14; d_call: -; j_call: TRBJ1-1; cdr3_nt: TGTGCCAGCAGCCGCAGGGAGGGGTACACTGAAGCTTTCTTT; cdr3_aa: CASSRREGYTEAFF
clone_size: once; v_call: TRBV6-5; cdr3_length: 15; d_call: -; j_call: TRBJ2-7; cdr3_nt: TGTGCCAGCAGTTACAATACGCCCAGCTCCTACGAGCAGTACTTC; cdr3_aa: CASSYNTPSSYEQYF
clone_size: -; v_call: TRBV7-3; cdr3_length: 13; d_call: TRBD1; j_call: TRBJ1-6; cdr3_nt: TGTGCCAGCAGCCTTGGGACAGCTTCACCCCTCCACTTT; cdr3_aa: CASSLGTASPLHF
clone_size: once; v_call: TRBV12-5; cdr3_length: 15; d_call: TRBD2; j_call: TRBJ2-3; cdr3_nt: TGTGCTAGTGGTTTGGGGGGACTAGCGCTGGATACGCAGTATTTT; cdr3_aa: CASGLGGLALDTQYF
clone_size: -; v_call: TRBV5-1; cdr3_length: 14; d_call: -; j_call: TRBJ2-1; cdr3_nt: TGCGCCAGCAGCTTGGCGGTGACAGGACATGAGCAGTTCTTC; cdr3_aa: CASSLAVTGHEQFF
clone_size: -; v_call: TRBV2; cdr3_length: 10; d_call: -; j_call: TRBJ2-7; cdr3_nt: TGTGCCAGCAAAGGGGGCGAGCAGTACTTC; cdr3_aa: CASKGGEQYF
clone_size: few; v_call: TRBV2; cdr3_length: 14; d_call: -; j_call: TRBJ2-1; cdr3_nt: TGTGCCAGCAGTGGAGATGGCTCCTACAATGAGCAGTTCTTC; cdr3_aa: CASSGDGSYNEQFF
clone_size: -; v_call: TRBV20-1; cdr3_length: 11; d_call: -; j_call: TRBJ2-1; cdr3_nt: TGCAGTGCTAGGGAGAGCGATGAGCAGTTCTTC; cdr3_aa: CSARESDEQFF
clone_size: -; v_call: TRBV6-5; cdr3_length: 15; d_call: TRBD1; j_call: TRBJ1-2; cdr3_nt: TGTGCCAGCAGTTACGGAGGGGGCGCGAACTATGGCTACACCTTC; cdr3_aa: CASSYGGGANYGYTF
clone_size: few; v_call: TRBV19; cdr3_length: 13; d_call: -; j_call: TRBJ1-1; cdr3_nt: TGTGCCAGTAGCTCCCTGGCGAACACTGAAGCTTTCTTT; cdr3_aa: CASSSLANTEAFF
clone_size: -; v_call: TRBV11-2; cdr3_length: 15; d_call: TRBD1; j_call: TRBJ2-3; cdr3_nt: TGTGCCAGCAGCTTCGGGACAGTCAGCACAGATACGCAGTATTTT; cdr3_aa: CASSFGTVSTDTQYF
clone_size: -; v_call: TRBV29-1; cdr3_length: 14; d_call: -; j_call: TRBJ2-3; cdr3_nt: TGCAGCGTTGAACAGATAAGTTGGCCGGATACGCAGTATTTT; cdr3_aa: CSVEQISWPDTQYF
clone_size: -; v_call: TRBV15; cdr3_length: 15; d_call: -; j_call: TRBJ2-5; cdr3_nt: TGTGCCACCAGCTTACCACCCGCCCCCGGGGAGACCCAGTACTTC; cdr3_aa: CATSLPPAPGETQYF
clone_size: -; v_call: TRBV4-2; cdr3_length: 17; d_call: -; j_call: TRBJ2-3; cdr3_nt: TGTGCCAGCAGCCAAGATAAAAACAGTTCCAACACAGATACGCAGTATTTT; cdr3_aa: CASSQDKNSSNTDTQYF
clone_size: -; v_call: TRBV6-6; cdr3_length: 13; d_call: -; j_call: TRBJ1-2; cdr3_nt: TGTGCCAGCAGTTACTCTTCCGTAGATGGCTACACCTTC; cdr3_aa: CASSYSSVDGYTF
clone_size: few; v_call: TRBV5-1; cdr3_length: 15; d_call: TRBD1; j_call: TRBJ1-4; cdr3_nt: TGCGCCAGCAGCTGGGGGACAGGGGGCGGTGAAAAACTGTTTTTT; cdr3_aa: CASSWGTGGGEKLFF
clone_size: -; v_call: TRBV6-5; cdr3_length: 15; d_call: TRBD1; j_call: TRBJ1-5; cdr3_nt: TGTGCCAGCAGCTCGACAGGGGGCAGACATCAGCCCCAGCATTTT; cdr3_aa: CASSSTGGRHQPQHF
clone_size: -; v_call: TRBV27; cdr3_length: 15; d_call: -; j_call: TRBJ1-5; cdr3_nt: TGTGCCAGCAGATATACAGGTGCGAGCAATCAGCCCCAGCATTTT; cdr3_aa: CASRYTGASNQPQHF
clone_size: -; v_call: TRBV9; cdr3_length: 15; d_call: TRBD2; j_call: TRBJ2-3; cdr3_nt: TGTGCCAGCAGCGTAGGCGGGGGGGCCACAGATACGCAGTATTTT; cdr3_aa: CASSVGGGATDTQYF
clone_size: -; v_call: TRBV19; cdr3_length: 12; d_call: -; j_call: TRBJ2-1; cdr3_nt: TGTGCCAGTAGTATCGGGTCCAATGAGCAGTTCTTC; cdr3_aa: CASSIGSNEQFF
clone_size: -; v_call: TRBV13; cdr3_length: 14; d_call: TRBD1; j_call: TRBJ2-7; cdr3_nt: TGTTCCAGCAGCACCACGACAGGGAACGGCGAGCAGTACTTC; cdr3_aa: CSSSTTTGNGEQYF
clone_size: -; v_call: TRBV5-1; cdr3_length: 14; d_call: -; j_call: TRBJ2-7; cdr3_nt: TGCGCCAGCAGCTTAGGAACAGGGCGCTACGAGCAGTACTTC; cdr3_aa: CASSLGTGRYEQYF
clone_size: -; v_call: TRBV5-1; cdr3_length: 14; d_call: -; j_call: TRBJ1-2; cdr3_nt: TGCGCCAGCAGCTTGGGGGGCGCCTCCTATGGCTACACCTTC; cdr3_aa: CASSLGGASYGYTF
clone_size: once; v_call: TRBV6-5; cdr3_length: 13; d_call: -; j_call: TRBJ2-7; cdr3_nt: TGTGCCAGCAGTTTTGGGAGATCCTACGAGCAGTACTTC; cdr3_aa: CASSFGRSYEQYF
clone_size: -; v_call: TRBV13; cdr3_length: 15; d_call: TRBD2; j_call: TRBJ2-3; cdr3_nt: TGTGCCAGCAGCTTTCAGCGGGGGGGCCAAGATACGCAGTATTTT; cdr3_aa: CASSFQRGGQDTQYF
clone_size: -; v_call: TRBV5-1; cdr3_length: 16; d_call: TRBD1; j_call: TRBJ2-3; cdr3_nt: TGCGCCAGCAGCGACGCCCCGGGACAGGGGACAGATACGCAGTATTTT; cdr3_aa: CASSDAPGQGTDTQYF
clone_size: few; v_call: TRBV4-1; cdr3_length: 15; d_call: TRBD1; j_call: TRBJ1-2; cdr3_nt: TGCGCCAGCAGCCAAGGTGGACAGGGGGACTATGGCTACACCTTC; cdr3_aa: CASSQGGQGDYGYTF
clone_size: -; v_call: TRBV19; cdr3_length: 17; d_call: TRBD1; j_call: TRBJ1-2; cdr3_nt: TGTGCCAGTAGTATTGACAGGGGGTACGGTGCTAACTATGGCTACACCTTC; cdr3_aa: CASSIDRGYGANYGYTF
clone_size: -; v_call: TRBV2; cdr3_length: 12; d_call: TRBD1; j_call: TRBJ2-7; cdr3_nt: TGTGCCAGCAGTGGAGGACAGGGCGAGCAGTACTTC; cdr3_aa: CASSGGQGEQYF
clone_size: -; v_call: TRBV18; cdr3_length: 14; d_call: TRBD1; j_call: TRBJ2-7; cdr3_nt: TGTGCCAGCTCACCGGGACAGGGGAGTTTTGAGCAGTACTTC; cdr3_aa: CASSPGQGSFEQYF
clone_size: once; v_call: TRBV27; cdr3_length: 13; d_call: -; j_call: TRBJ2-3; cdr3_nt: TGTGCCAGCAGTTTGTCTAACCCGGATACGCAGTATTTT; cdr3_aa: CASSLSNPDTQYF
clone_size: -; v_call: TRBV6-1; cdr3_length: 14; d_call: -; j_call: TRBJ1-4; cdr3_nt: TGTGCCAGCAGTACTACAGGGCAGGGCGAAAAACTGTTTTTT; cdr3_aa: CASSTTGQGEKLFF
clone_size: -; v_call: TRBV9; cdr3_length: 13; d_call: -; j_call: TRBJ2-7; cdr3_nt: TGTGCCAGCAGCGTTACTAACTCGTACGAGCAGTACTTC; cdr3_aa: CASSVTNSYEQYF
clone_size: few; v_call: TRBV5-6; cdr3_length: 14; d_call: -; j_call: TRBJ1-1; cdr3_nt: TGTGCCAGCAGCTTTAGTACCCTGAACACTGAAGCTTTCTTT; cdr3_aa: CASSFSTLNTEAFF
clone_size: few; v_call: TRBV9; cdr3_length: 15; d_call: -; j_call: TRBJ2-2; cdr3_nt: TGTGCCAGCAGCGTCGACACCTCGAACACCGGGGAGCTGTTTTTT; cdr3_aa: CASSVDTSNTGELFF
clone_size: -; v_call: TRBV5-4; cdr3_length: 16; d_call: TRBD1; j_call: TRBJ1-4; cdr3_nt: TGTGCCAGCAGCCGGTACACAGGGGCGGGTAATGAAAAACTGTTTTTT; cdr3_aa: CASSRYTGAGNEKLFF
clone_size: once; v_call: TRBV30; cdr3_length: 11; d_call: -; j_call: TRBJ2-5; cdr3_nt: TGTGCCTGGAGTTTGGGATGGGAGCAGTACTTC; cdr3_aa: CAWSLGWEQYF
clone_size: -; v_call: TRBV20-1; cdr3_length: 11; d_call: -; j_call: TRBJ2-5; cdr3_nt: TGCAGTGCTAGAGACGTAGAGACCCAGTACTTC; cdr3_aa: CSARDVETQYF
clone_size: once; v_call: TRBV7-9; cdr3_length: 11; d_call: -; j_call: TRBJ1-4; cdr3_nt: TGTGCCAGCAGCTTCTATGAAAAACTGTTTTTT; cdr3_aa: CASSFYEKLFF
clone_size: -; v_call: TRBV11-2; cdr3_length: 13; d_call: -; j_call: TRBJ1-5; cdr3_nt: TGTGCCAGCAGCACCGGGAGAGATCAGCCCCAGCATTTT; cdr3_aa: CASSTGRDQPQHF
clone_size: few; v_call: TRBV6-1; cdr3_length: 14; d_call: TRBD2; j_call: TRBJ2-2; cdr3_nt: TGTGCCAGCGTCGGGGGGACGAACACCGGGGAGCTGTTTTTT; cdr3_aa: CASVGGTNTGELFF
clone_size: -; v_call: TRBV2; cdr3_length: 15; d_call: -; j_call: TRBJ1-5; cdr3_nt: TGTGCCAGCAGTGTACAGGGTTATAGCAATCAGCCCCAGCATTTT; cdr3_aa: CASSVQGYSNQPQHF
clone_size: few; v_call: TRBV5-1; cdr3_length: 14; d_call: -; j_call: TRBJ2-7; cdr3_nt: TGCGCCACCCTTTTCCTCCCCGCGCCCCACGAGCAGTACTTC; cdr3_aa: CATLFLPAPHEQYF
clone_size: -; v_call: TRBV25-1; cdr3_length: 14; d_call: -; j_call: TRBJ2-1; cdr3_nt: TGTGCCAGCAGTGAAAAGGGGGGGTACAATGAGCAGTTCTTC; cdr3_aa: CASSEKGGYNEQFF
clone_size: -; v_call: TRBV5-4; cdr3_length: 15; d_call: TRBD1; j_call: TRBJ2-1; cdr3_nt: TGTGCCAGCAGCCTTGACAGGGGGATCCTAAGTGAGCAGTTCTTC; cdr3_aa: CASSLDRGILSEQFF
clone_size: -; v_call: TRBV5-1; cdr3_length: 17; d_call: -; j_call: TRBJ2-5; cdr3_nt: TGCGCCAGCAGCCCCTTCGCCAGAGAGGCCGATAAAGAGACCCAGTACTTC; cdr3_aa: CASSPFAREADKETQYF
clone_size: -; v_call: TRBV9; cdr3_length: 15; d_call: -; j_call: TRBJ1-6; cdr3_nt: TGTGCCAGCAGCCCCGCCGGGTGGCTTGGTTCACCCCTCCACTTT; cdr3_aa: CASSPAGWLGSPLHF
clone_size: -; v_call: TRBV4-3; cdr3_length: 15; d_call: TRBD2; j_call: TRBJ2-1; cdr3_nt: TGCGCCAGCAGCCAATTCGGCGGGGGGCCACCGGAGCAGTTCTTC; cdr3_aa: CASSQFGGGPPEQFF
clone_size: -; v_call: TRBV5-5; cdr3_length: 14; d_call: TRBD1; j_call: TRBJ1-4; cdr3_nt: TGTGCCAGCAGCTTGGGAGCAGGGGGTGAAAAACTGTTTTTT; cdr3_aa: CASSLGAGGEKLFF
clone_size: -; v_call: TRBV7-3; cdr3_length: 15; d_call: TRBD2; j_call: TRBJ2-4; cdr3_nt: TGTGCCAGCAGCCCTAGCGGGGGGGCCGAAAACATTCAGTACTTC; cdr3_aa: CASSPSGGAENIQYF
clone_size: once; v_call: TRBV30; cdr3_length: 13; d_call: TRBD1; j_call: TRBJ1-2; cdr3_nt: TGTGCCTGGAGTGGTCAGGGGGTGGTTGGCTACACCTTC; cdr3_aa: CAWSGQGVVGYTF
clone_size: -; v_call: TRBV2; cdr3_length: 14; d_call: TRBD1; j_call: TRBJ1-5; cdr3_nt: TGTGCCAGCAAGGACAGGGGGTTAAATCAGCCCCAGCATTTT; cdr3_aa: CASKDRGLNQPQHF
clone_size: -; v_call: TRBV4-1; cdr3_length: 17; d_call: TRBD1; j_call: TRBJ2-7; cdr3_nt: TGCGCCAGCAGCCAAGATAGGGGGGGGGACAGGGGCTACGAGCAGTACTTC; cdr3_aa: CASSQDRGGDRGYEQYF
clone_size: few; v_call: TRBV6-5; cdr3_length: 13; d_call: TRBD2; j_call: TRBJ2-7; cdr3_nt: TGTGCCAGCAGTGCGGGGGGACCCTACGAGCAGTACTTC; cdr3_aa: CASSAGGPYEQYF
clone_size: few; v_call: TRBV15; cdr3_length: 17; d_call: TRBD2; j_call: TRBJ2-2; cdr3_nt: TGTGCCACCAGCAGAGGGGGGACGGGAGGAAACACCGGGGAGCTGTTTTTT; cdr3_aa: CATSRGGTGGNTGELFF
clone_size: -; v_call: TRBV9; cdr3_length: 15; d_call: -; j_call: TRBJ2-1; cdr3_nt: TGTGCCAGCAGCGTAGGGGCTAGCGATGGCAATGAGCAGTTCTTC; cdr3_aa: CASSVGASDGNEQFF
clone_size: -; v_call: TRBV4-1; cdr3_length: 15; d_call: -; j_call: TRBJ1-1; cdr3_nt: TGCGCCAGCAGCCTAGGGGTGAGGCTGAACACTGAAGCTTTCTTT; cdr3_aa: CASSLGVRLNTEAFF
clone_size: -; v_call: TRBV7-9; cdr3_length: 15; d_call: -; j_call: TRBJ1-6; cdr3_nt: TGTGCCAGCAGCTTCGGCACAGGCGATAATTCACCCCTCCACTTT; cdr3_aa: CASSFGTGDNSPLHF
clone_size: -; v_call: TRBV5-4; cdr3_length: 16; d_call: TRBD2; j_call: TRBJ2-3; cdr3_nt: TGTGCCAGCAGCTCTTCAGCGGGGGCATCGACAGATACGCAGTATTTT; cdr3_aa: CASSSSAGASTDTQYF
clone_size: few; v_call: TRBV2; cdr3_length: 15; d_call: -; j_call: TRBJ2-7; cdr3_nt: TGTGCCAGCAGTGAACAAATAAGCCTCTCCTACGAGCAGTACTTC; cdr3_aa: CASSEQISLSYEQYF